Following are 2 T cell receptor beta chains from one sample sequenced in a study of blood T cell repertoires in COVID-19. Clones were sequenced by immunoSEQ multiplex PCR, and TCRdb holds only the in-frame ones, with some missing. The data hold about 72,000 clones, with around 85% observed a single time. The sample was peripheral blood. These receptors came from a woman older than 75 with active or convalescent COVID-19.

This rearrangement joins TRBV5-4 to TRBJ2-5; possible D gene TRBD2, 5 bases. V was clipped by 0 bases and J by 5 bases, with 11 bases between them. This CDR3 is built from 14 residues. Germline V lookup: CDR1 SGHNT, CDR2 YYREEE (reference sequence). CDR3 coding DNA: TGTGCCAGCAGCTTGGGGGGAGCACTGGAGACCCAGTACTTC. This codes for CASSLGGALETQYF.

The V and J genes are TRBV11-2 and TRBJ2-3, with 8 nucleotides matching TRBD1. The length of the CDR3 is 14 residues. J gave up 7 bases and V 4 bases, and 7 bases lay outside the gene matches. Germline V CDR1 and CDR2: SGHAT, FQNNGV. This CDR3 reads CASSSRTGSNTQYF. CDR3 DNA: TGTGCCAGCAGCTCTCGGACAGGGTCAAATACGCAGTATTTT.